The clone carrying this TCR beta chain appeared once. The antigen is not known. From germline, CDR1 is SQVTM and CDR2 ANQGSEA. This CDR3 has 12 residues. Deletions cut 7 bases from V and 6 bases from J, with 13 bases between. After extraction with the RNeasy kit, 0.5 to 1 ug of the RNA was reverse transcribed using random hexamers. TCRdb redid the calling of the immunoSEQ multiplex PCR reads with MiXCR, one entry per CDR3 protein. The table shows some 250,000 distinct CDR3 sequences, with 96% occurring only once. This sample stems from a study of CD8 T cells in Susac syndrome. Sequencing of TCR beta was performed on blood CD8+ T cells and on blood CD4+ T cells. Fulfillment of recently defined diagnostic criteria for definite or probable disease was shown by the patients with Susac syndrome. Through negative isolation, CD4+ and CD8+ T cells were obtained, while TEMRA cells were enriched using FACS. Study-wide points: The CD4+ T cell repertoires from Susac syndrome exhibited no clonal expansion.

The gene calls are TRBV29-1 and TRBJ2-4; either TRBD1 or TRBD2 may supply D (5 bases each). This TCR was recovered from a human donor with Susac syndrome. Material: CD4+ T cells from PBMCs. The DNA of the CDR3 is TGCAGCGGCCGGGGCCGCGGAAACATTCAGTACTTC. Amino acid sequence: CSGRGRGNIQYF.